This section outlines one TCR beta chain sequence together with its context. What it recognizes is unknown. Naive CD8 cells, CD45RO-negative and positively selected for CCR7, excluded terminally differentiated effector memory CD45RA+ cells. The source of the sample is a study of shared clonotypes between healthy human individuals. In germline, CDR1 is SQVTM, CDR2 ANQGSEA. V was trimmed by 0 bases and J by 3 bases, leaving 5 bases between them. The CDR3 covers 13 residues. Broader study findings: Relative to memory subsets, naive subsets generally showed larger estimated richness.

TCRdb's copy holds only in-frame clones and misses some; the assay was immunoSEQ multiplex PCR. The data contain 1.5 million to 2.5 million clones, about 95% of them singletons. This sequence originates from a young man in good health. V usage is TRBV29-1 and J usage is TRBJ2-2; D is unresolved. Sequenced sample: naive CD8+ T cells sorted from blood. CDR3 sequence: CSVEDRDTGELFF. The CDR3 bases are TGCAGCGTTGAAGATAGGGACACCGGGGAGCTGTTTTTT.